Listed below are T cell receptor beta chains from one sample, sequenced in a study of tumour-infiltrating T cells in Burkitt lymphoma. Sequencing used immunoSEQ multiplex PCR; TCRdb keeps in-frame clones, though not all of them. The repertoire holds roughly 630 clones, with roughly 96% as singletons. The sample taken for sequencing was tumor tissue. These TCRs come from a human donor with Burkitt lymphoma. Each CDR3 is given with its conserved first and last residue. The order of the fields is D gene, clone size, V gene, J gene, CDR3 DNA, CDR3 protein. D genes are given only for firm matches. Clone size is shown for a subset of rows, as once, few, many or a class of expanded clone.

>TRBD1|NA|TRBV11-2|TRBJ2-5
TGTGCCAGCAGGCTGGACAGGGCGGAGGAGACCCAGTACTTC
CASRLDRAEETQYF
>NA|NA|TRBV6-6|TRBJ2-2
TGTGCCTCAGGGGGGACCGGGGAGCTGTTTTTT
CASGGTGELFF
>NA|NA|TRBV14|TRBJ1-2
TGTGCCAGCAGGGATATCCGGGAGCCGGTCCATGGCTACACCTTC
CASRDIREPVHGYTF
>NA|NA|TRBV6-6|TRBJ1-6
TGTGCCAGCAGTTTCGCGACGGGACCAAATTCACCCCTCCACTTT
CASSFATGPNSPLHF
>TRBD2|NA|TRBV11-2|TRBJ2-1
TGTGCCAGCAGCTCCTCGGGAGGCTTGAATGAGCAGTTCTTC
CASSSSGGLNEQFF
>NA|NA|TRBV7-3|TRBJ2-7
TGTGCCAGCAGCTTATTACAGGGCTACGAGCAGTACTTC
CASSLLQGYEQYF
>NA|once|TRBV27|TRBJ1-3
TGTGCCAGCAGTTTATATGGCTCCGAATCCTCTGGAAACACCATATATTTT
CASSLYGSESSGNTIYF
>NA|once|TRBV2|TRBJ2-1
TGTGCCAGCACTAAAACAGAGAATCATCTTTCTAATGAGCAGTTCTTC
CASTKTENHLSNEQFF
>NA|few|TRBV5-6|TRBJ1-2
TGTGCCAGCAGCTTCAAAGGGTGGAGCTATGGCTACACCTTC
CASSFKGWSYGYTF
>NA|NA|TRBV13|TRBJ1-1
TGTGCCAGCAGCTCGGGTCTAAGGACTGAAGCTTTCTTT
CASSSGLRTEAFF
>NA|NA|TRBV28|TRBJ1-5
TGTGCCAGCAGGGAGTTATATAGCAATCAGCCCCAGCATTTT
CASRELYSNQPQHF
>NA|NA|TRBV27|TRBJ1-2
TGTGCCAGCAGTTTATCGGGAGTGTGGGGCTACACCTTC
CASSLSGVWGYTF
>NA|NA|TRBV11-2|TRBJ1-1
TGTGCCAGCAGCTTATGGGGTGACACTGAAGCTTTCTTT
CASSLWGDTEAFF
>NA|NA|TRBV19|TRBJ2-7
TGTGCCAGTAGTATAACGAGGGACGGGTCCTACGAGCAGTACTTC
CASSITRDGSYEQYF
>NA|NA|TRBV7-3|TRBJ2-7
TGTGCCAGCAGCTTAACAGGGGGTGAGCATTACTTC
CASSLTGGEHYF
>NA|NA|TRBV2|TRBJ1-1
TGTGCCAGCAGTGAAGGAGCCCAAGCTTTCTTT
CASSEGAQAFF
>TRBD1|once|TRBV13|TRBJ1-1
TGTGCCAGCAGCCTAGGACAGGGAACAAGCACTGAAGCTTTCTTT
CASSLGQGTSTEAFF
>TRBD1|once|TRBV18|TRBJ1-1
TGTGCCAGCTCACCAGAGACAGGGGCTCTCCCCACTGAAGCTTTCTTT
CASSPETGALPTEAFF
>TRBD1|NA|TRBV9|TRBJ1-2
TGTGCCAGCAGCGCCTTCCTAAACTCAGGGGGCGAAGATGGCTACACCTTC
CASSAFLNSGGEDGYTF
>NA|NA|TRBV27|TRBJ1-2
TGTGCCAGCAGTTTCGCCGGGTTTGAGGGCTACACCTTC
CASSFAGFEGYTF
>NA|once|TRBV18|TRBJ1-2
TGTGCCAGCTCACCCGACACCTATGGCTACACCTTC
CASSPDTYGYTF
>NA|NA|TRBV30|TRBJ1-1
TGTGCCTGGAGTGTGGCCCTGAACACTGAAGCTTTCTTT
CAWSVALNTEAFF
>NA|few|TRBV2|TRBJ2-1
TGTGCCAGCGACTCTAGCAGGGTTCCAAATGAGCAGTTCTTC
CASDSSRVPNEQFF
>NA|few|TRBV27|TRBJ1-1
TGTGCCAGCAGTTCCTATAATGAAGCTTTCTTT
CASSSYNEAFF
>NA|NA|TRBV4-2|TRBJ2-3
TGTGCCAGCAGCCTAGAGGCCGACGGCACAGATACGCAGTATTTT
CASSLEADGTDTQYF
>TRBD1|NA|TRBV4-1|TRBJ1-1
TGCGCCAGCAGCCAAGGTGGAGTGGGACAGTGGAACACTGAAGCTTTCTTT
CASSQGGVGQWNTEAFF
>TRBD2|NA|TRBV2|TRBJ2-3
TGTGCCAGCAGCGAACTAGCGGGGGGGAGTCCCACAGATACGCAGTATTTT
CASSELAGGSPTDTQYF
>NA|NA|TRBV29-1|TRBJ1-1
TGCAGCACAAGCACCGTTGGAGGAACGGCTTTCTTT
CSTSTVGGTAFF
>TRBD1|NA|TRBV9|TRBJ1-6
TGTGCCAGCAGCTACGGGACAGGGATTTCACCCCTCCACTTT
CASSYGTGISPLHF
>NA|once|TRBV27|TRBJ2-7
TGTGCCAGCAGGCCCGGAGGGAGCATGGAGCAGTACTTC
CASRPGGSMEQYF
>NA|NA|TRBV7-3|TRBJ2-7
TGTGCCAGCAGCTTAACAGGGGGCGAGCAGTACTTC
CASSLTGGEQYF
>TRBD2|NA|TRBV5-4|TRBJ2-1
TGTACCAGCAGCTTTGGACTAGCGGGAGGTCTGGGTAATGAGCAGTTCTTC
CTSSFGLAGGLGNEQFF
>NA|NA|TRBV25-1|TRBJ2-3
TGTGCCAGCACTTCCCTCAATGAGCGAAACACAGATACGCAGTATTTT
CASTSLNERNTDTQYF
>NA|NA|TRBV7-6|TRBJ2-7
TGTGCCAGCAGCTTAGGGGGAGGGGGGGACGAGCAGTACTTC
CASSLGGGGDEQYF
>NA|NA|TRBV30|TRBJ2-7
TGTGCCTGTAGCACCTCCTACGAGCAGTACTTC
CACSTSYEQYF
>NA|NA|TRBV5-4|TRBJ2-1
TGTGCCAGCAGCTTGTTTACAGGGCACTACAATGAGCAGTTCTTC
CASSLFTGHYNEQFF
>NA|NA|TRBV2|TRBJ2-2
TGTGCCAGCAGTGTGGCGGGTCCCACCGGGGAGCTGTTTTTT
CASSVAGPTGELFF
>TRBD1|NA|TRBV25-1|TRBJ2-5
TGTGCCAGCAGTGCCCCCGGGACAGGGGGTGCTGGGACCCAGTACTTC
CASSAPGTGGAGTQYF
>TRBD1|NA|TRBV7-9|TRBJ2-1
TGTGCCAGCAGCCCACCGACAGGGAATGAGCAGTTCTTC
CASSPPTGNEQFF
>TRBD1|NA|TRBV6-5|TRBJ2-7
TGTGCCAGCAGTAACGGACAGGAACAGTACTTC
CASSNGQEQYF
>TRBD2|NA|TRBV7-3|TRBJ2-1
TGTGCCAGCAGCTCTACTAGCGGGGGCTACAATGAGCAGTTCTTC
CASSSTSGGYNEQFF
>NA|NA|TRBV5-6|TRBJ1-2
TGTGCCAGCAGCTTTCCCCCAGGGTCCGGCTACACCTTC
CASSFPPGSGYTF
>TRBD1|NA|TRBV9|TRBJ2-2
TGTGCCAGCAGCGGAAACAGGGGTTCTAACGGGGAGCTGTTTTTT
CASSGNRGSNGELFF
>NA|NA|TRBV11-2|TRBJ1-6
TGTGCCAGCAGCCCTTACAGGGATTCACCCCTCCACTTT
CASSPYRDSPLHF
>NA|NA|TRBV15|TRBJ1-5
TGTGCCACCAGCGGCAGCAGGGGTTACAATCAGCCCCAGCATTTT
CATSGSRGYNQPQHF
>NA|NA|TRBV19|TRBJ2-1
TGTGCCAGTAATGGTTACAATGAGCAGTTCTTC
CASNGYNEQFF
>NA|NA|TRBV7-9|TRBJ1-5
TGTGCCAGCAGCCATGGGGTGGGCAATCAGCCCCAGCATTTT
CASSHGVGNQPQHF
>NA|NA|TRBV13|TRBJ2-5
TGTGCCAGCAGCTTTACCCCGGGGGAGACCCAGTACTTC
CASSFTPGETQYF
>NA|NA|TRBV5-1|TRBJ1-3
TGCGCCAGCAGCTTGGGACTCCTAATCTTTGGAAACACCATATATTTT
CASSLGLLIFGNTIYF
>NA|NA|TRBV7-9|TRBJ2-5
TGTGCCAGCATTAAGCGAAATTTAGCGTGGGAGACCCAGTACTTC
CASIKRNLAWETQYF
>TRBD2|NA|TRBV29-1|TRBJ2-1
TGCAGCGTTGAAGACCTACTAGCGGGTAGCTCCTACAATGAGCAGTTCTTC
CSVEDLLAGSSYNEQFF
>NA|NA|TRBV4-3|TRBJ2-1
TGCGCCAGCAGCCAAGATGAGTACAGCGTAAGCAATGAGCAGTTCTTC
CASSQDEYSVSNEQFF
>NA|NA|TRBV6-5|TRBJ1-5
TGTGCCAGCAGTTACTCGGGGGACTCGGGATCCCAGCATTTT
CASSYSGDSGSQHF
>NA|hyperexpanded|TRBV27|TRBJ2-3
TGTGCCAGCAGTTCTTCCCTAGCGATTGGAACAGATACGCAGTATTTT
CASSSSLAIGTDTQYF
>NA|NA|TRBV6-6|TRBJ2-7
TGTGCCAGCACAGGGGAACGGTCCTACGAGCAGTACTTC
CASTGERSYEQYF
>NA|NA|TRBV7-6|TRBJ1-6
TGTGCCAGCAGCCTCACAGGGAACGCACCCCTCCACTTT
CASSLTGNAPLHF
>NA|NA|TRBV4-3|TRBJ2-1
TGCGCCAGCAGCCAAGATCTTACGGGGAGTTACAATGAGCAGTTCTTC
CASSQDLTGSYNEQFF
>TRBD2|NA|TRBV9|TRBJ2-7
TGTGCCAGCACCCGCGACTGGCGGGGGTACGAGCAGTACTTC
CASTRDWRGYEQYF
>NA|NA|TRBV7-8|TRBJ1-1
TGTGCCAGCAGCTTAGGGAGGGCCGGGGAGGAGACTGAAGCTTTCTTT
CASSLGRAGEETEAFF
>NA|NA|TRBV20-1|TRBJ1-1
TGCAGCGGGAACACTGAAGCTTTCTTT
CSGNTEAFF